This record covers a single T cell receptor (beta chain). Its antigen is not yet known. No base-level quality is on record; no much larger clone is a single base apart. The germline V gene gives CDR1 as MGHRA and CDR2 as YSYEKL. The CDR3 covers 17 residues, taking in both the cysteine and the phenylalanine. The retained sequence is limited to the CDR3, 51 bases, with the frame set at the first base. Here V drops 4 bases and J drops 5 bases, and the junction holds 10 bases not matched to any gene. The data originate from a study of CD4 T cells in relation to SARS-CoV-2 and coronaviruses (dated by TCRdb to about 2021). In the study overall: Across all 12 patients in the full convalescent cohort, ages ranged from about 21 to 80 years, with a median of 38. Patient-derived lymphoblastoid cell lines were used to map the HLA restriction of shared crossreactive spike epitopes. The study assessed, at the TCR clonotype level, memory CD4+ T cell crossreactivity between SARS-CoV-2 and common cold coronavirus spike proteins. Among the approximately twelve convalescent patients, 8 males and 4 females were included, and two of the subjects were Hispanic. A different TCR-beta assay, based on Illumina, was used to sequence expansion assays from other donors in the study. The Adaptive Biotechnologies TCR-sequencing kit was used to sequence samples from a few pre-COVID donors and the naive versus memory experiments, whereas other data were Illumina-based. The full study reports these points: Since the crossreactivity analysis centred on spike protein, crossreactivity against other viral proteins was not assessed. In around three fifths of donors, memory CD4+ clonotypes turned up that crossrecognized SARS-CoV-2 and at least one common cold coronavirus spike. Small numbers of patients and of tested TCRs were a limitation of the study. No donor contributed both pre-pandemic and post-infection samples, which limited tracing the source of pre-existing responses. Sequencing of naive versus memory cells indicated that the assay detects memory recall responses, not primary responses primed during culture. Crossreactive clones showed significantly weaker SARS-CoV-2-driven expansion than monoreactive clones, consistent with antigenic imprinting.

DNA from uncultured naive and memory CD4+ T cells underwent immunoSEQ TCR-beta sequencing at deep resolution. The original methods were these. Preprocessing removed nonproductive sequences and CDR3s not starting with C, not ending with F or W, or shorter than 7 amino acids. Cultured and uncultured naive and memory CD4+ repertoires were searched for CDR3s previously identified as spike- and CEF-reactive. Pairwise Levenshtein distance, computed with the stringdist R package after three terminal residues were trimmed from each end, was used as the measure of CDR3 homology. TCRdb holds this immuneACCESS table with in-frame rearrangements only. Some clones are missing; in checked studies, unresolved V genes explain under half, and the rest has no known cause. V and J calls and clone size are given by that table; D and trimming were obtained from the DNA. This sample comprises about 54,000 clones, about 91% of them detected only once. Jointly, the top ten make up 0.4% of the sample.

Naive and memory CD4+ T cells were separated from cryopreserved PBMCs through CD4 enrichment, which was followed by EasySep naive CD4+ T cell enrichment. PBMCs were isolated from leukapheresis product or whole blood by Ficoll-Paque PLUS gradient centrifugation. PBMCs were either cryopreserved at -140°C or used fresh in the expansion assay. The QIAamp Micro DNA Kit was used to extract genomic DNA from the CD4+ T cells. The source of this sequence is an adult with COVID-19. Sequenced material: naive CD4+ T cells from PBMCs. The label giving this sample's cell subset or site can be read as: naive CD4+ T cells isolated by negative enrichment. This sequence uses TRBV4-1 and TRBJ2-2; 10 central bases correspond to TRBD2. Here is the DNA: TGCGCCAGCAGCCTGAGCCTAGCGGGAGTGAGGACCGGGGAGCTGTTTTTT. This encodes CASSLSLAGVRTGELFF.